The rows below give T cell receptor beta chains drawn from one sample of a study of identical twins. MiXCR, applied by TCRdb to the 5' RACE reads, yields one record per CDR3 protein. The repertoire holds 450,000 to 650,000 distinct CDR3 sequences, with roughly 9.5% as singletons. These sequences were also reported in another study, on yellow fever vaccine responses in identical twins.

The specimen sequenced was PBMCs. The receptor set was obtained from a woman under 30 in good health. Both conserved end residues are part of each CDR3. Each record gives: CDR3 DNA, CDR3 protein, V gene, clone size, J gene, D gene. A D gene is named only where the DNA matches it firmly. Rows may omit the clone size; those that give it use once, few, many or a size class.

DNA: TGCGCCAGCAGCACCACTCCGGGACAACACTCTGGGGCCAACGTCCTGACTTTC
CDR3: CASSTTPGQHSGANVLTF
V: TRBV5-1
size: many
J: TRBJ2-6
D: .

DNA: TGCGCCAGCAGCTTAAGAGTGTTCGGGGTCCCGGGACTAGGTAGGGGTGAGCAGTTCTTC
CDR3: CASSLRVFGVPGLGRGEQFF
V: TRBV5-1
size: few
J: TRBJ2-1
D: TRBD2

DNA: TGTGCCAGCGAAAATAGCGGGGTTAGCACAGATACGCAGTATTTT
CDR3: CASENSGVSTDTQYF
V: TRBV2
size: .
J: TRBJ2-3
D: TRBD2

DNA: TGCGCCAGCAGCTTAATGTCGGGGCCGGCTGGGGCCAACGTCCTGACTTTC
CDR3: CASSLMSGPAGANVLTF
V: TRBV5-1
size: .
J: TRBJ2-6
D: .

DNA: TGCGCCAGCAGATCAGGGGGCGAAGTCCTACCGCAGTATTTT
CDR3: CASRSGGEVLPQYF
V: TRBV5-1
size: few
J: TRBJ2-3
D: TRBD1

DNA: TGCAGCGTTTTAAGGGAAGAGCAGTACTTC
CDR3: CSVLREEQYF
V: TRBV29-1
size: many
J: TRBJ2-7
D: .

DNA: TGTGCCAGCAGCCCCGCGGCTTCTGGACAGGGGGCGGATGAGCAGTTCTTC
CDR3: CASSPAASGQGADEQFF
V: TRBV7-9
size: .
J: TRBJ2-1
D: TRBD1

DNA: TGTGCCAGTAGTAGCTATCACGTCGATGAGCAGTTCTTC
CDR3: CASSSYHVDEQFF
V: TRBV19
size: few
J: TRBJ2-1
D: .

DNA: TGCAGTGCTGTAAACCCGGGGGCCTATAACTACGAACAGTACTTC
CDR3: CSAVNPGAYNYEQYF
V: TRBV20-1
size: .
J: TRBJ2-7
D: .

DNA: TGCAGCGTTGAACCCCCCCACGGAAGTGGCGAGCAGTACTTC
CDR3: CSVEPPHGSGEQYF
V: TRBV29-1
size: few
J: TRBJ2-7
D: .

DNA: TGTGCCAGCAGGGAGACTAGCGGGGATGGAGATACGCAGTATTTT
CDR3: CASRETSGDGDTQYF
V: TRBV12-3/TRBV12-4
size: many
J: TRBJ2-3
D: TRBD2

DNA: TGTGCCAGCAGCTTATCCGGGGCCGGGGAGTCCGAGCAGTACTTC
CDR3: CASSLSGAGESEQYF
V: TRBV5-5
size: .
J: TRBJ2-7
D: .

DNA: TGTGCCAGCAGCCCCTCAGTGGACCCCGGAGATACGCAGTATTTT
CDR3: CASSPSVDPGDTQYF
V: TRBV11-2
size: .
J: TRBJ2-3
D: .

DNA: TGTGCCAGCAGCTTCTCCGACAGGGGAAACACTGAAGCTTTCTTT
CDR3: CASSFSDRGNTEAFF
V: TRBV7-9
size: many
J: TRBJ1-1
D: TRBD1

DNA: TGTGCCAGCAGCTTAAAATCTGGATGGGAGCAGTACTTC
CDR3: CASSLKSGWEQYF
V: TRBV7-9
size: few
J: TRBJ2-7
D: .

DNA: TGTGCCAGCAGCTACACCTTGGGTTCCTACAATGAGCAGTTCTTC
CDR3: CASSYTLGSYNEQFF
V: TRBV7-3
size: .
J: TRBJ2-1
D: .

DNA: TGTGCCAGCAGAATTTCGTCGGGGGCTATTGAGCAGTACTTC
CDR3: CASRISSGAIEQYF
V: TRBV2
size: few
J: TRBJ2-7
D: .

DNA: TGTGCCAGCAGTGCGGGACAGGGGGCAGATACGCAGTATTTT
CDR3: CASSAGQGADTQYF
V: TRBV6-1
size: many
J: TRBJ2-3
D: TRBD1

DNA: TGTGCCAGCAGCTTAATCGCAGGATACAATGAGCAGTTCTTC
CDR3: CASSLIAGYNEQFF
V: TRBV7-2
size: many
J: TRBJ2-1
D: .

DNA: TGCGCCAGCAGCTTGGCCGGGAACGAACAAGAGACCCAGTACTTC
CDR3: CASSLAGNEQETQYF
V: TRBV5-1
size: .
J: TRBJ2-5
D: .

DNA: TGTGCCAGCAGTTTTTGGGGGGGAGATACGCAGTATTTT
CDR3: CASSFWGGDTQYF
V: TRBV6-2/TRBV6-3
size: few
J: TRBJ2-3
D: TRBD2

DNA: TGTGCCAGCAGACCGAGCGGGAGAATGGATGAGCAGTTCTTC
CDR3: CASRPSGRMDEQFF
V: TRBV6-2/TRBV6-3
size: .
J: TRBJ2-1
D: TRBD2

DNA: TGCGCCAGCAGCCAAGATCGTGAGGGAGGGCCCGTCGGGGAGCTGTTTTTT
CDR3: CASSQDREGGPVGELFF
V: TRBV4-3
size: many
J: TRBJ2-2
D: TRBD2

DNA: TGTGCCAGCAGGACAGGGGCTTCTAGCACAGATACGCAGTATTTT
CDR3: CASRTGASSTDTQYF
V: TRBV12-3/TRBV12-4
size: .
J: TRBJ2-3
D: TRBD1

DNA: TGTGCCAGCAGACAGTCCCCGGGTTCAACCTACGAGCAGTACTTC
CDR3: CASRQSPGSTYEQYF
V: TRBV5-4
size: .
J: TRBJ2-7
D: .

DNA: TGCAGCGTTGAAGATCCGGGTCCTAACTATGGCTACACCTTC
CDR3: CSVEDPGPNYGYTF
V: TRBV29-1
size: few
J: TRBJ1-2
D: .

DNA: TGTGCCAGCCCGGGGACAGGGAGGGGCTATGGCTACACCTTC
CDR3: CASPGTGRGYGYTF
V: TRBV27
size: few
J: TRBJ1-2
D: TRBD1

DNA: TGTGCCAGCAGTTACTCCCGGGACCGGCAAACCTACGAGCAGTACTTC
CDR3: CASSYSRDRQTYEQYF
V: TRBV6-5
size: once
J: TRBJ2-7
D: .

DNA: TGCAGTGCTAGAGATCGACTAGCGGGGGGGCGGGGTGAGCAGTTCTTC
CDR3: CSARDRLAGGRGEQFF
V: TRBV20-1
size: .
J: TRBJ2-1
D: TRBD2

DNA: TGTGCCAGCAGTTCCGCCTTTGGTCCCGGGACAGGGGTAGGAGATGGCTACACCTTC
CDR3: CASSSAFGPGTGVGDGYTF
V: TRBV27
size: few
J: TRBJ1-2
D: TRBD1

DNA: TGTGCCAGCAGTTACTCGATACTTATTCAAGATACGCAGTATTTT
CDR3: CASSYSILIQDTQYF
V: TRBV6-5
size: .
J: TRBJ2-3
D: .

DNA: TGCAGCACTGATAAGACTAGCCGCACAGATACGCAGTATTTT
CDR3: CSTDKTSRTDTQYF
V: TRBV29-1
size: .
J: TRBJ2-3
D: TRBD2

DNA: TGTGCCAGCAGCCCCCCCCAGGGGATCGAATCTAATGAGCAGTTCTTC
CDR3: CASSPPQGIESNEQFF
V: TRBV9
size: few
J: TRBJ2-1
D: .

DNA: TGTGCCAGCAGCCCGATAGCTAACTATGGCTACACCTTC
CDR3: CASSPIANYGYTF
V: TRBV7-9
size: many
J: TRBJ1-2
D: .

DNA: TGCAGTGCTAGAGATCACGGAGAGGGCTTCACTGAAGCTTTCTTT
CDR3: CSARDHGEGFTEAFF
V: TRBV20-1
size: .
J: TRBJ1-1
D: .

DNA: TGTGCCAGCAGCTTAGAGGGCGGGTCTGGGGCCAACGTCCTGACTTTC
CDR3: CASSLEGGSGANVLTF
V: TRBV5-1
size: many
J: TRBJ2-6
D: .

DNA: TGTGCCAGCAGCCCTCCAAAAGCGGGGATGGATACCTACGAGCAGTACTTC
CDR3: CASSPPKAGMDTYEQYF
V: TRBV7-9
size: many
J: TRBJ2-7
D: TRBD2

DNA: TGTGCCAGCAGTCCACAGGACAGTGGTGGGTACGAGCAGTACTTC
CDR3: CASSPQDSGGYEQYF
V: TRBV12-3/TRBV12-4
size: few
J: TRBJ2-7
D: .

DNA: TGCGCCAGCAGCCAAGCAAGGGACAGCACCACTAATTCACCCCTCCACTTT
CDR3: CASSQARDSTTNSPLHF
V: TRBV4-3
size: .
J: TRBJ1-6
D: TRBD1

DNA: TGTGCCAGCAGTTCCGCCCGGGGTCCCACAGATACGCAGTATTTT
CDR3: CASSSARGPTDTQYF
V: TRBV6-2/TRBV6-3
size: few
J: TRBJ2-3
D: .

DNA: TGTGCCAGCAGCCCTCTGGACAGAAACTACAATGAGCAGTTCTTC
CDR3: CASSPLDRNYNEQFF
V: TRBV7-8
size: many
J: TRBJ2-1
D: .

DNA: TGTGCCAGCAGTTCCCTAGCTAAGGGCACCGGGGAGCTGTTTTTT
CDR3: CASSSLAKGTGELFF
V: TRBV27
size: .
J: TRBJ2-2
D: .

DNA: TGCAGTGCGAGCAGGGGTAGCTCCTACGAGCAGTACTTC
CDR3: CSASRGSSYEQYF
V: TRBV20-1
size: .
J: TRBJ2-7
D: .

DNA: TGTGCCAGCAGCCAAGTCACATACGGGACAGGGACTGAGACCCAGTACTTC
CDR3: CASSQVTYGTGTETQYF
V: TRBV3-1
size: .
J: TRBJ2-5
D: TRBD1